Sequencing of this T cell receptor (beta chain) was carried out in a study of early T cells in non-severe SARS-CoV-2 infection. Tagging with unique molecular identifiers was applied to individual cDNA molecules. TCRdb used MiXCR to reprocess the 5' RACE reads, holding one entry per CDR3 protein. The sample has around 55,000 distinct CDR3 sequences, more than 13% seen once; the top ten hold over 8%. The CDR3 has 13 amino acids. With 5 bases clipped from V and 8 bases from J, the junction kept 6 bases outside the gene matches. Germline CDR1 is SGHNT and CDR2 is YENEEA. The sequenced sample was whole blood, obtained at baseline. The chain joins TRBV11-3 to TRBJ2-4, with 7 bases lining up with TRBD1. This TCR was sampled from an adult who was a healthcare worker with PCR-confirmed SARS-CoV-2 infection or an uninfected control (not recorded which). The CDR3 DNA reads TGTGCCAGCAGCCCCAGGGGGTTGGACATTCAGTACTTC. It specifies CASSPRGLDIQYF.